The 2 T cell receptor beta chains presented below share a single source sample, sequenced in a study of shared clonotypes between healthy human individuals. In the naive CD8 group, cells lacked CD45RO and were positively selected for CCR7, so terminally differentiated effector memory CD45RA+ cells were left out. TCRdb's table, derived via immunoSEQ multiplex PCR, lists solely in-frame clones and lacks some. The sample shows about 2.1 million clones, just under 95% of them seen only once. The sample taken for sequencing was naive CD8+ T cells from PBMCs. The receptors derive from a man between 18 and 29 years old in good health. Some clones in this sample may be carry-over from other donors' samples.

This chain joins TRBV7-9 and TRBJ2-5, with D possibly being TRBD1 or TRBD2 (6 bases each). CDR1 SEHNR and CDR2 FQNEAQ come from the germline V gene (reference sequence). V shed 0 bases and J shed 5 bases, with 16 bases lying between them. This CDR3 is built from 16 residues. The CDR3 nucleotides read TGTGCCAGCAGCTTAGCGCTTAGGGGGGCTTTCGAGACCCAGTACTTC. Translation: CASSLALRGAFETQYF.

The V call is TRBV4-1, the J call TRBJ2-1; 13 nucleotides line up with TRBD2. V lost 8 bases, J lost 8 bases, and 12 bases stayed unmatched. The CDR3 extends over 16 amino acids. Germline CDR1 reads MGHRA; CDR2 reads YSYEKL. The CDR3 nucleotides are TGCGCCAGCCTGCGGGCGATTGGACTAGCGGGAGATGAGCAGTTCTTC. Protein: CASLRAIGLAGDEQFF.